These 27 T cell receptor beta chains were all obtained from the same sample, sequenced in a study of blood T cell repertoires in COVID-19. Assay: immunoSEQ multiplex PCR; the TCRdb copy retains only in-frame clones and omits some. The repertoire holds fewer than 350,000 clones, with about nine tenths as singletons. The specimen sequenced was PBMCs or T cells enriched from blood (not recorded which). The receptors here all came from a woman aged 40 to 50 who had recovered from COVID-19.

This chain joins TRBV11-2 and TRBJ1-2, with D possibly TRBD1 on 5 matching bases. The germline gives CDR1 SGHAT, CDR2 FQNNGV. Trimming took off 3 bases at V and 4 bases at J, with 9 bases between the two ends. This CDR3 region has 13 residues. CDR3 DNA sequence: TGTGCCAGCAGCTTCACAGGTGGCTATGGCTACACCTTC. It yields the protein CASSFTGGYGYTF.

The CDR3 DNA reads TGTGCCACCAGCAGAGATCGGGGGGGTTCGCTCCTTGGCTACACCTTC. Amino acids: CATSRDRGGSLLGYTF. The chain joins TRBV15 to TRBJ1-2; possibly TRBD1 for D (5 bases). The CDR3 consists of 16 residues. Germline assignment: CDR1 LNHNV and CDR2 YYDKDF (reference sequence). V lost 0 bases to trimming and J lost 7 bases, with 18 bases between them.

The gene calls are TRBV27 and TRBJ2-5, with 7 positions matching TRBD1. Germline V gene lookup returns CDR1 MNHEY and CDR2 SMNVEV (reference sequence). The CDR3 loop spans 17 amino acids. J was trimmed by 4 bases and V by 1 base; bases with no gene match: 12. This CDR3 is CASSLFGTVNPSETQYF. The CDR3 coding sequence is TGTGCCAGCAGTTTATTTGGGACAGTAAATCCCTCAGAGACCCAGTACTTC.

The chain combines TRBV18 with TRBJ2-1; 12 bases fit TRBD2. The germline V gene has CDR1 KGHSH and CDR2 LQKENI. This CDR3 spans 16 amino acids. With V trimmed by 6 bases and J by 0 bases, 3 bases remained unmatched. The CDR3 region is CASSPTSGSSYNEQFF. The DNA for the CDR3 is TGTGCCAGCTCGCCGACTAGCGGGAGCTCCTACAATGAGCAGTTCTTC. Using reference TRBV18 and TRBJ2-1 for the parts outside the CDR3, the full variable domain is NAGVMQNPRHLVRRRGQEARLRCSPMKGHSHVYWYRQLPEEGLKFMVYLQKENIIDESGMPKERFSAEFPKEGPSILRIQQVVRGDSAAYFCASSPTSGSSYNEQFFGPGTRLTVL.

The chain employs TRBV7-8 and TRBJ1-1; tentatively, D is TRBD1 (6 bases). CDR1 is SGHVS and CDR2 is FQNEAQ in the germline V gene. The CDR3 has 16 residues. V dropped 5 bases and J dropped 0 bases, with 16 bases sitting between them. CDR3 DNA sequence: TGTGCCAGCAGCCGATTATACAGGGTTTTGAACACTGAAGCTTTCTTT. As protein: CASSRLYRVLNTEAFF.

J is TRBJ1-5 and V is TRBV19; D may be TRBD1 (6 bases). CDR3 size: 16 residues. Trimming pared 1 base from V and 4 bases from J, leaving 14 bases between. Germline V gene data show CDR1 as LNHDA and CDR2 as SQIVND (reference sequence). CDR3 DNA: TGTGCCAGTAGTATAGTTGGGGGGGCGGGTAATCAGCCCCAGCATTTT. Its protein is CASSIVGGAGNQPQHF.

The V and J genes are TRBV9 and TRBJ2-7; 8 bases are a match to TRBD2. Germline values: CDR1 SGDLS, CDR2 YYNGEE. The J segment lost 0 bases and the V segment lost 3 bases, leaving 5 bases of the junction unmatched. This CDR3 has 15 residues. CDR3 protein: CASSASGGSSYEQYF. The CDR3 bases are TGTGCCAGCAGCGCGAGCGGGGGAAGCTCCTACGAGCAGTACTTC. Full variable domain (outside the CDR3, taken from reference TRBV9 and TRBJ2-7): DSGVTQTPKHLITATGQRVTLRCSPRSGDLSVYWYQQSLDQGLQFLIQYYNGEERAKGNILERFSAQQFPDLHSELNLSSLELGDSALYFCASSASGGSSYEQYFGPGTRLTVT.

V and J are TRBV29-1 and TRBJ2-7; tentative D call: TRBD1 (5 bases). V shed 3 bases and J shed 5 bases, with 14 bases lying between them. The germline CDR1 and CDR2 sequences are SQVTM and ANQGSEA. The CDR3 contains 13 residues. The CDR3 sequence: CSVDNQGNNEQYF. The CDR3 DNA reads TGCAGCGTTGATAACCAGGGCAATAACGAGCAGTACTTC.

CDR3 amino acids: CASSLAGGDGYTF. The CDR3 DNA reads TGTGCCAGCAGCTTAGCAGGGGGCGACGGCTACACCTTC. This chain links TRBV7-3 with TRBJ1-2; 8 bases line up with TRBD1. The germline gives CDR1 SGHTA, CDR2 FQGTGA. Losses at the gene ends were 2 bases for V and 8 bases for J; bases not matched to a gene: 4. This CDR3 is 13 amino acids long. Using reference TRBV7-3 and TRBJ1-2 for the parts outside the CDR3, the full variable domain is GAGVSQTPSNKVTEKGKYVELRCDPISGHTALYWYRQSLGQGPEFLIYFQGTGAADDSGLPNDRFFAVRPEGSVSTLKIQRTERGDSAVYLCASSLAGGDGYTFGSGTRLTVV.

The V call is TRBV4-3, the J call TRBJ2-1, with D perhaps TRBD2 (6 bases). The CDR3 has 15 residues. The V end lost 0 bases, the J end lost 4 bases, and 10 bases lay between the germline ends. The germline CDR1 and CDR2 sequences are LGHNA and YSLEER. The CDR3 DNA reads as TGCGCCAGCAGCCAAGACCGGGACTTTTACAATGAGCAGTTCTTC. This encodes CASSQDRDFYNEQFF.

The J gene is TRBJ1-5, the V gene TRBV7-9; 8 bases match TRBD1. CDR3 length equals 15 residues. The germline gives CDR1 SEHNR, CDR2 FQNEAQ (reference sequence). The trim removed 0 bases at V and 5 bases at J, leaving 3 bases unmatched. CDR3 nucleotide sequence: TGTGCCAGCAGCTTAGCTGGGACAGGAGATCAGCCCCAGCATTTT. Residues: CASSLAGTGDQPQHF.

The chain links TRBV13 to TRBJ2-5; 8 bases match TRBD1. Trimming took 5 bases from V and 4 from J; bases not matched to a gene: 12. From germline, CDR1 is PRHDT and CDR2 FYEKMQ (reference sequence). The length of the CDR3 is 16 residues. This CDR3 is CASSAGGLSGAETQYF. CDR3 in DNA: TGTGCCAGCAGCGCAGGGGGCCTTAGTGGGGCAGAGACCCAGTACTTC. Full variable domain (rest looked up from reference TRBV13 and TRBJ2-5): AAGVIQSPRHLIKEKRETATLKCYPIPRHDTVYWYQQGPGQDPQFLISFYEKMQSDKGSIPDRFSAQQFSDYHSELNMSSLELGDSALYFCASSAGGLSGAETQYFGPGTRLLVL.

The sample holds a few counts of this clone. V and J are TRBV18 and TRBJ1-5; D perhaps matches TRBD1 (6 bases). The V gene lost 4 bases and the J gene lost 2 bases, with 9 bases spanning the gap. This CDR3 contains 14 residues. CDR1 and CDR2 (germline): KGHSH, LQKENI. CDR3 amino acids: CASSQDSGNQPQHF. The CDR3 DNA sequence: TGTGCCAGCTCACAGGACAGTGGCAATCAGCCCCAGCATTTT.

The chain carries TRBV7-2 and TRBJ2-7; D possibly corresponds to TRBD2 (6 bases). This CDR3 is built from 15 residues. Per the germline V gene, CDR1 is SGHTA and CDR2 is FQGNSA. Trimming shortened V by 5 bases and J by 5 bases, and 19 bases separated the two germline ends. The CDR3, as DNA: TGTGCCAGCAGCACCAGATCCGGGAGCTCGAACGAGCAGTACTTC. Residues: CASSTRSGSSNEQYF.

The chain recombines TRBV6-6 with TRBJ1-2, with 12 positions matching TRBD1. The ends lost 6 bases at V and 8 bases at J; junction bases unmatched: 4. Germline V gives CDR1 MNHNY, CDR2 SVGAGI (reference sequence). The CDR3 is 13 residues long. CDR3 sequence (DNA): TGTGCCAGCAGCCCGGGACAGGGGGCGGGCTACACCTTC. It translates to CASSPGQGAGYTF.

The chain joins TRBV30 to TRBJ1-2; 9 bases fit TRBD1. V was pared by 2 bases and J by 8 bases, with 6 bases of the junction left unmatched. CDR3 length: 13 amino acids. Germline V lookup: CDR1 GTSNPN, CDR2 SVGIG (reference sequence). This CDR3 reads CAWSRDRASGYTF. The CDR3, as DNA: TGTGCCTGGAGTAGGGACAGGGCCAGCGGCTACACCTTC.

The chain has TRBV18 and TRBJ2-1, with TRBD1 matching over 7 bases. Germline CDR1 is KGHSH and CDR2 is LQKENI. CDR3 length equals 15 residues. After removal of 3 bases from V and 7 bases from J, the junction contained 9 bases not matched to a gene. The CDR3 DNA reads TGTGCCAGCTCACCGAAGACAGGGCTGGGGAATGAGCAGTTCTTC. Its translation is CASSPKTGLGNEQFF.

The chain couples TRBV5-8 to TRBJ2-1; 8 bases align to TRBD1. Unmatched junction bases numbered 3, after V lost 1 base and J lost 3 bases. The length of the CDR3 is 15 residues. In germline, CDR1 is SGHTS, CDR2 YDEGEE. The CDR3 region has the DNA TGTGCCAGCAGCTTGTTACAGGGGGGCTACAATGAGCAGTTCTTC. This translates into CASSLLQGGYNEQFF. Supplemented by reference TRBV5-8 and TRBJ2-1, the full variable domain reads EAGVTQSPTHLIKTRGQQATLRCSPISGHTSVYWYQQALGLGLQFLLWYDEGEERNRGNFPPRFSGRQFPNYSSELNVNALELEDSALYLCASSLLQGGYNEQFFGPGTRLTVL.

Only one count was recorded for this clone. The V gene is TRBV6-5, the J gene TRBJ2-7, with a tentative D call TRBD1 (6 bases). The CDR3 runs to 15 residues. V was pared by 3 bases and J by 0 bases, with 12 bases between. Per the germline V gene, CDR1 is MNHEY and CDR2 is SVGAGI. CDR3 amino acids: CASSYSRDTSYEQYF. For the CDR3, the DNA is TGTGCCAGCAGTTATTCCCGGGACACCTCCTACGAGCAGTACTTC.

V usage is TRBV9 and J usage is TRBJ1-1; D gene uncertain. V dropped 6 bases and J dropped 5 bases, with 14 bases sitting between them. The CDR3 loop spans 13 amino acids. The germline gives CDR1 SGDLS, CDR2 YYNGEE. The CDR3 reads CASTPWAGTEAFF. The CDR3 coding sequence is TGTGCCAGCACTCCATGGGCTGGGACTGAAGCTTTCTTT.

The V and J genes are TRBV6-2 or TRBV6-3 and TRBJ2-3, with unresolved D. Germline loops: CDR1 MNHEY, CDR2 SVGEGT. CDR3 length: 16 amino acids. Trimming removed 6 bases from V and 2 bases from J, with 18 bases in between. CDR3 in amino acids: CASSPVRRRNTDTQYF. CDR3 in DNA: TGTGCCAGCAGCCCGGTCAGGCGCAGAAACACAGATACGCAGTATTTT.

This chain joins TRBV9 and TRBJ1-6, with 10 bases that match TRBD1. The CDR3 consists of 18 residues. The germline gives CDR1 SGDLS, CDR2 YYNGEE. The V segment lost 4 bases and the J segment 7 bases; nucleotides outside the gene matches: 14. CDR3 in amino acids: CASSLGQGVARGNSPLHF. Here the CDR3 DNA reads TGTGCCAGCAGCCTCGGACAGGGGGTGGCCAGGGGAAATTCACCCCTCCACTTT.

This chain joins TRBV30 and TRBJ1-4; TRBD1 aligns across 9 bases. The CDR3 has 13 amino acids. Losses at the gene ends were 5 bases for V and 8 bases for J; bases not matched to a gene: 6. Germline CDR1 is GTSNPN and CDR2 is SVGIG (reference sequence). CDR3 loop: CAWLQGAGEKLFF. DNA of the CDR3: TGTGCCTGGTTACAGGGGGCAGGGGAAAAACTGTTTTTT.

This chain joins TRBV7-3 and TRBJ2-1, with 8 bases identical to TRBD2. Germline V gives CDR1 SGHTA, CDR2 FQGTGA. The CDR3 is 16 residues long. V trimming: 4 bases; J trimming: 0 bases; junction bases outside the gene matches: 5. This CDR3 reads CASSSLAGPSYNEQFF. The CDR3 bases are TGTGCCAGCAGCTCCCTAGCGGGCCCCTCCTACAATGAGCAGTTCTTC.

The rearrangement links TRBV6-5 to TRBJ2-5; D remains unclear. CDR1 MNHEY and CDR2 SVGAGI come from the germline V gene. This CDR3 has 15 amino acids. Trimming removed 2 bases from V and 2 bases from J, with 12 bases in between. The CDR3 loop reads CASSYNSPEQETQYF. DNA of the CDR3: TGTGCCAGCAGTTACAATTCGCCAGAACAAGAGACCCAGTACTTC.

The chain links TRBV21-1 to TRBJ1-2; the table gives TRBD1 as D, unverified against the DNA. TRBV21-1 is marked as a pseudogene. The CDR3 is made up of 16 amino acids. CDR3 DNA: TGTGCCAGCAGCAAAGTGGGACACAGCGTAGACTATGGCTACACCTTC. It yields the protein CASSKVGHSVDYGYTF.

The gene calls are TRBV28 and TRBJ2-2, with 8 bases fitting TRBD1. The CDR3 extends over 15 amino acids. Germline assignment: CDR1 MDHEN and CDR2 SYDVKM. Trimming cost V 4 bases and J 6 bases; bases outside gene matches: 7. The CDR3 DNA sequence: TGTGCCAGCAGTTCCCCCGGACAGGGCCCCGGGGAGCTGTTTTTT. This gives the protein CASSSPGQGPGELFF.